One sample yielded the 23 T cell receptor beta chains listed below, sequenced in a study of T cells in narcolepsy. This table comes from immunoSEQ multiplex PCR, and its TCRdb copy is limited to in-frame clones, with some not included. The table has approximately 17,000 clones, over 60% seen once. Material for sequencing was CD45RA- memory CD8+ T cells from PBMCs. The receptors originated from a human donor with narcolepsy.

The chain recombines TRBV12-5 with TRBJ2-6; 8 bases line up with TRBD1. The ends lost 6 bases at V and 1 base at J; junction bases unmatched: 14. The CDR3 has 19 amino acids. The germline V gene has CDR1 LGHNT and CDR2 FRNRAP. The CDR3 region has the DNA TGTGCTAGTGGCAAGGGACAGACAGGGGACCTATCTGGGGCCAACGTCCTGACTTTC. Its protein product is CASGKGQTGDLSGANVLTF.

This clone was observed a single time. The gene calls are TRBV7-9 and TRBJ2-7; TRBD2 agrees at 8 bases. Trimming took 5 bases from V and 5 from J; bases not matched to a gene: 8. Looked up from germline, CDR1 is SEHNR and CDR2 is FQNEAQ (reference sequence). The CDR3 is made up of 14 amino acids. The CDR3 DNA reads TGTGCCAGCAGCCCCATTGTCGGGGGGGACGAGCAGTACTTC. Its protein product is CASSPIVGGDEQYF.

V is TRBV5-6 and J is TRBJ1-2, with D maybe TRBD1 (5 bases). CDR3 length equals 15 residues. Germline V gene sequence: CDR1 SGHDT, CDR2 YYEEEE. Trimming shortened V by 6 bases and J by 0 bases, and 15 bases separated the two germline ends. The chain's CDR3 is CASTPRRGANYGYTF. The DNA for the CDR3 is TGTGCCAGCACCCCAAGGAGGGGAGCTAACTATGGCTACACCTTC.

The rearrangement uses TRBV4-1 and TRBJ2-3; a possible D gene is TRBD2 (7 bases). CDR3 length equals 15 residues. Trimming removed 1 base at V and 5 bases at J, with 13 bases between. The germline gives CDR1 MGHRA, CDR2 YSYEKL. This CDR3 reads CASSQVQGGKDTQYF. For the CDR3, the DNA is TGCGCCAGCAGCCAAGTACAGGGAGGGAAAGATACGCAGTATTTT.

The V call is TRBV6-1, the J call TRBJ1-4, with D maybe TRBD1 (6 bases). V was pared by 4 bases and J by 3 bases, with 15 bases between. The V gene's germline CDR1 is MNHNS and CDR2 SASEGT. This CDR3 comprises 16 residues. Here the CDR3 DNA reads TGTGCCAGCAGTGTAACAGGGTACTCTGCTAATGAAAAACTGTTTTTT. Its protein product is CASSVTGYSANEKLFF.

The chain links TRBV13 to TRBJ2-2, with TRBD1 matching over 7 bases. The CDR3 totals 15 residues. Germline trimming cut 4 bases from V and 3 bases from J; bases unmatched to any gene: 5. CDR1 and CDR2 (germline): PRHDT, FYEKMQ (reference sequence). This chain's CDR3 is CASSSLDRHTGELFF. The DNA of the CDR3 is TGTGCCAGCAGCTCCCTGGACAGGCACACCGGGGAGCTGTTTTTT.

This rearrangement joins TRBV13 to TRBJ2-3; tentatively, D is TRBD2 (5 bases). Trimming pared 4 bases from V and 5 bases from J, leaving 10 bases between. Germline-derived CDR1 and CDR2 are PRHDT and FYEKMQ (reference sequence). The CDR3 covers 13 residues. The CDR3 DNA reads as TGTGCCAGCAGCTCGGAGGAGCGAGATACGCAGTATTTT. It is translated as CASSSEERDTQYF.

V usage is TRBV27 and J usage is TRBJ2-5, with 8 bases aligning to TRBD2. The end of the DNA fits TRBJ2-7 better, so the J call may be wrong. This CDR3 spans 14 amino acids. Germline CDR1 is MNHEY and CDR2 is SMNVEV (reference sequence). The CDR3 loop is CASSLLAGSYEQYF. As DNA, the CDR3 is TGTGCCAGCAGTTTATTAGCGGGATCCTACGAGCAGTACTTC.

The chain has TRBV18 and TRBJ2-7; 7 bases fit TRBD1. The CDR3 is 14 residues long. The trim removed 2 bases at V and 0 bases at J, leaving 1 base unmatched. Germline CDR1 reads KGHSH; CDR2 reads LQKENI. CDR3 coding DNA: TGTGCCAGCTCACCAGGACAGGCCTCCTACGAGCAGTACTTC. Protein product: CASSPGQASYEQYF.

This chain links TRBV7-9 with TRBJ2-1; 8 bases line up with TRBD1. The V gene's germline CDR1 is SEHNR and CDR2 FQNEAQ (reference sequence). CDR3 length: 16 residues. V lost 6 bases and J lost 4; bases outside the gene matches: 11. DNA for the CDR3: TGTGCCAGCAGAGACGACAGGGGTTGGTTATACAATGAGCAGTTCTTC. Translated, it gives CASRDDRGWLYNEQFF.

The chain links TRBV6-5 to TRBJ1-2; 8 positions agree with TRBD1. Germline CDR1 MNHEY, CDR2 SVGAGI. The length of the CDR3 is 15 residues. Unmatched junction bases numbered 9, after V lost 2 bases and J lost 7 bases. The CDR3 protein is CASSYVQGAHFGYTF. The CDR3 nucleotides are TGTGCCAGCAGTTACGTCCAGGGGGCTCATTTTGGCTACACCTTC.

The chain employs TRBV5-6 and TRBJ2-7, with TRBD2 matching 7 bases. Trimming cost V 2 bases and J 4 bases; bases outside gene matches: 3. CDR1 SGHDT and CDR2 YYEEEE come from the germline V gene. CDR3 length: 13 residues. The CDR3 loop is CASSFGGSYEQYF. Here the CDR3 DNA reads TGTGCCAGCAGCTTCGGCGGGAGTTACGAGCAGTACTTC.

The chain carries TRBV5-5 and TRBJ1-2; possible D gene TRBD1, 6 bases. The germline V gene encodes CDR1 SGHKS and CDR2 YYEKEE (reference sequence). This CDR3 comprises 17 residues. Trimming shortened V by 1 base and J by 2 bases, and 18 bases separated the two germline ends. In DNA, the CDR3 is TGTGCCAGCAGCTTGCGGAAAAGGGGGACGGTAAACTATGGCTACACCTTC. It translates to CASSLRKRGTVNYGYTF.

The chain combines TRBV6-5 with TRBJ2-1; D call uncertain. V lost 0 bases, J lost 9 bases, and 9 bases lay in between. The CDR3 extends over 13 amino acids. The germline gives CDR1 MNHEY, CDR2 SVGAGI. CDR3 coding DNA: TGTGCCAGCAGTTACTCCTTTAGTGCTGAGCAGTTCTTC. Encoded protein: CASSYSFSAEQFF.

This clone is medium-sized in the sample. This chain joins TRBV5-8 and TRBJ1-4, with D maybe TRBD1 (5 bases). Looked up from germline, CDR1 is SGHTS and CDR2 is YDEGEE. The V gene lost 4 bases and the J gene lost 0 bases, with 10 bases spanning the gap. The CDR3 consists of 15 residues. The CDR3 region has the DNA TGTGCCAGCAGCCATTGGGGCACAACTAATGAAAAACTGTTTTTT. Its translation is CASSHWGTTNEKLFF.

DNA for the CDR3: TGTGCCAGCACCCGAGAAGCGGGGTTCACCTACGAGCAGTACTTC. Encoded protein: CASTREAGFTYEQYF. The chain employs TRBV21-1 and TRBJ2-7; the table assigns TRBD2, which was not confirmed against the DNA. TRBV21-1 is a documented pseudogene. The CDR3 spans 15 residues.

The rearrangement links TRBV5-6 to TRBJ2-5, with D perhaps matching TRBD2 (6 bases). CDR3 length equals 13 residues. The V end was cut by 4 bases, the J end by 4 bases, with 11 bases between. Looked up from germline, CDR1 is SGHDT and CDR2 is YYEEEE. The CDR3 loop reads CASSLGGVETQYF. In nucleotides, the CDR3 is TGTGCCAGCAGCCTAGGAGGGGTAGAGACCCAGTACTTC.

The rearrangement links TRBV19 to TRBJ1-5; D may be TRBD1 (6 bases). CDR1 is LNHDA and CDR2 is SQIVND in the germline V gene (reference sequence). Deletions cut 8 bases from V and 5 bases from J, with 10 bases between. This CDR3 is 12 amino acids long. The chain's CDR3 is CASSTGYQPQHF. DNA for the CDR3: TGTGCCAGTTCAACAGGGTATCAGCCCCAGCATTTT.

The J gene is TRBJ2-1, the V gene TRBV27; D may match TRBD1 or TRBD2 (5 bases each). The V end was cut by 2 bases, the J end by 5 bases, with 10 bases between. The CDR3 length is 14 residues. CDR1 MNHEY and CDR2 SMNVEV come from the germline V gene (reference sequence). DNA for the CDR3: TGTGCCAGCAGTTTAGGGACCTTTAACAATGAGCAGTTCTTC. This encodes CASSLGTFNNEQFF.

The V call is TRBV9, the J call TRBJ2-3, with 8 positions matching TRBD2. Germline-derived CDR1 and CDR2 are SGDLS and YYNGEE. The CDR3 is made up of 16 amino acids. The V segment lost 1 base and the J segment 2 bases; nucleotides outside the gene matches: 6. In DNA, the CDR3 is TGTGCCAGCAGCGTAAAGGCGGGGGGTTACACAGATACGCAGTATTTT. Encoded protein: CASSVKAGGYTDTQYF.

This clone was picked up one time. V gene TRBV6-6 combines with J gene TRBJ2-7, with D hard to call. The CDR3 totals 15 residues. V lost 5 bases and J 0 bases, leaving 14 bases between the germline ends. Germline-derived CDR1 and CDR2 are MNHNY and SVGAGI (reference sequence). CDR3 region: CASSLGEYRSYEQYF. In DNA, the CDR3 is TGTGCCAGCAGTCTCGGAGAGTACCGCTCCTACGAGCAGTACTTC.

There are a few counts of this clone. The chain has TRBV6-5 and TRBJ2-1; D ambiguous. CDR3 length: 11 amino acids. The germline gives CDR1 MNHEY, CDR2 SVGAGI. The ends were cut back, 4 bases at V and 6 bases at J, with 4 bases in the middle. This CDR3 is CASSSLNEQFF. The CDR3 bases are TGTGCCAGCAGTTCTCTCAATGAGCAGTTCTTC.

This clone is large within its sample. The chain employs TRBV6-6 and TRBJ2-3; D tentatively reads TRBD1 or TRBD2 (5 bases each). CDR1 is MNHNY and CDR2 is SVGAGI in the germline V gene (reference sequence). This CDR3 has 16 amino acids. Deletions cut 2 bases from V and 5 bases from J, with 17 bases between. The CDR3 here is CASSYQGRDPGDTQYF. CDR3 nucleotides: TGTGCCAGCAGTTACCAGGGCCGGGACCCGGGAGATACGCAGTATTTT.